This T cell receptor beta chain was recorded in a study of graft-versus-host responses after intestinal transplantation. Study-wide background: Transplants given to recipients were multivisceral, liver-intestinal, or isolated intestinal. Once they had received anti-thymocyte globulin induction, all recipients took tacrolimus and steroids for 2 to 4 years. Overall study results and limits: GvH clones appeared in recipient marrow, some first in ileum or blood. HvG clone declines early post-transplant were associated with peak circulating GvH levels.

Method: immunoSEQ multiplex PCR; TCRdb's copy keeps in-frame clones and lacks some. This repertoire shows about 81,000 clones, about 91% found once; its top ten account for about 0.38%. Worth noting for this clone: What it recognizes is unknown.

CDR3 length: 13 amino acids. Germline V gives CDR1 SGHNT, CDR2 YENEEA. V was shortened by 6 bases and J by 4 bases, with 12 bases between the two germline ends. The V and J genes are TRBV11-3 and TRBJ1-1; D gene unclear. Sequenced material: unstimulated CD4+ T cells sorted from spleen or lymph node cells, taken before transplant. The sequence derives from a human donor who was the organ donor for an intestinal transplant. CDR3 coding DNA: TGTGCCAGCAGGGTCTACCCGTCCACTGAAGCTTTCTTT. Protein: CASRVYPSTEAFF.